There are many counts of the clone carrying this T cell receptor (beta chain). The data stem from a study of T cells in Graves' hyperthyroidism and ophthalmopathy. If no ophthalmopathy progression occurred within 18 months, Graves' hyperthyroidism was stable. RNA transcripts gave rise to amplified TCR beta CDR3 regions. A set of HTBI primers served as the primers for a first-round RT-PCR of the TCR CDR3. TCRdb reprocessed the multiplex PCR reads with MiXCR, giving one entry per CDR3 protein. This sample carries almost 50,000 distinct CDR3 sequences, about 53% of them seen once, and the ten largest clones take 34%. Input material: peripheral blood or thyroid tissue (not recorded which). This clonotype was sampled from a young man with Graves' hyperthyroidism.

The CDR3 sequence: CASSQEGGAPGEETQYF. The CDR3 DNA reads as TGTGCCAGCAGCCAAGAAGGGGGCGCTCCAGGTGAAGAGACCCAGTACTTC. The chain combines TRBV14 with TRBJ2-5, with 7 bases identical to TRBD1. The V and J ends lost 0 bases and 3 bases, in that order; junction bases with no gene match: 10. Per the germline V gene, CDR1 is SGHDN and CDR2 is FVKESK. The CDR3 is 17 residues long.